This T cell receptor (beta chain) was retrieved from a study of post-analysis software for immune sequencing data. Across the study: Included courses were relapsing-remitting and secondary progressive multiple sclerosis; progressive-relapsing multiple sclerosis was also included.

A remark on this clonotype: Its antigen is still unknown.

Study-level findings and limits: Controls showed significantly higher normalized Chao1 diversity than did multiple sclerosis patients. The authors found that F measure strongly co-clustered same-batch samples.

The TCR beta cDNA libraries contained unique molecular identifiers. T cells numbering about 0.85 to 11 million yielded cDNA molecules that totaled approximately 500,000. A single record per CDR3 protein comes from TCRdb applying MiXCR to the PCR reads. The data hold around 770,000 distinct CDR3 sequences, with around 46% observed a single time. This TCR was recovered from a girl aged 10 to 17 with multiple sclerosis. The sequencing sample was made of blood.

This CDR3 reads CASRQGALSDEQFF. CDR3 bases: TGTGCCAGTCGACAGGGGGCTTTAAGTGATGAGCAGTTCTTC. V usage is TRBV2 and J usage is TRBJ2-1; 10 bases align to TRBD1. Germline V lookup: CDR1 SNHLY, CDR2 FYNNEI. V lost 9 bases, J lost 8 bases, and 10 bases stayed unmatched. The CDR3 consists of 14 residues.